This record concerns one T cell receptor (beta chain) sequence. Its antigen is unknown. V lost 8 bases and J lost 4, with 12 bases in between. CDR1 LGHDT and CDR2 YNNKEL come from the germline V gene (reference sequence). This CDR3 contains 12 residues. These data come from a study of T cell responses to AZD1222 COVID-19 vaccine. Measured with immunoSEQ multiplex PCR; TCRdb has only the in-frame clones, and not every one. This table has 110,000 to 150,000 clones, 93% appearing once. General study points: Spike regions recognized by vaccine-associated CD4 TCRs spanned the protein, led by 160-218 and 743-854. It should be noted that donors were predominantly white British and more often female, and clonal diversity was possibly underestimated. Increases in Spike-specific TCR breadth and depth were seen after two AZD1222 doses.

This receptor was taken from an adult in good health. The gene calls are TRBV3-1 (or the pseudogene TRBV3-2) and TRBJ2-7; D tentatively reads TRBD1 or TRBD2 (7 bases each). This specimen consisted of peripheral blood, obtained on day 0 of MenACWY control vaccination. CDR3 region: CASAGGGYEQYF. CDR3 sequence (DNA): TGTGCCAGCGCAGGGGGGGGTTACGAGCAGTACTTC.